This entry lists 25 T cell receptor beta chains sequenced from one sample in a study of cytomegalovirus exposure and HLA in healthy donors. TCRdb's copy holds only in-frame clones and misses some; the assay was immunoSEQ multiplex PCR. The sample lists about 240,000 clones; 70% to 90% were seen once. Input material: PBMCs. These TCRs come from a young woman in good health and CMV-seropositive.

About this clone itself: This specimen includes other DNA sequences encoding the same CDR3. V usage is TRBV5-1 and J usage is TRBJ2-3; 10 nucleotides match TRBD1. This CDR3 has 15 residues. The ends lost 4 bases at V and 1 base at J; junction bases unmatched: 3. Germline V gene data show CDR1 as SGHRS and CDR2 as YFSETQ. CDR3 loop: CASSPGQGGTDTQYF. CDR3 bases: TGCGCCAGCAGCCCCGGACAGGGGGGCACAGATACGCAGTATTTT.

The V call is TRBV7-6, the J call TRBJ2-7, with 7 bases aligning to TRBD2. Germline CDR1 reads SGHVS; CDR2 reads FNYEAQ. This CDR3 is built from 15 residues. The ends lost 2 bases at V and 2 bases at J; junction bases unmatched: 6. CDR3 sequence reads: CASSLSSGPTYEQYF. In DNA, the CDR3 is TGTGCCAGCAGCTTATCTAGCGGACCTACCTACGAGCAGTACTTC.

The chain couples TRBV7-6 to TRBJ2-1; 7 bases are a match to TRBD2. This CDR3 is built from 20 residues. Germline CDR1 is SGHVS and CDR2 is FNYEAQ. V lost 5 bases, J lost 0 bases, and 19 bases stayed unmatched. CDR3 bases: TGTGCCAGCAGCCCCCGAGGAGGCGGGAGTAAGTTAAGCTCCTACAATGAGCAGTTCTTC. Its protein product is CASSPRGGGSKLSSYNEQFF.

V is TRBV5-1 and J is TRBJ2-7; possibly TRBD2 for D (6 bases). The V end lost 0 bases, the J end lost 6 bases, and 13 bases lay between the germline ends. Germline assignment: CDR1 SGHRS and CDR2 YFSETQ. The CDR3 runs to 14 residues. CDR3 loop: CASSLEGQGGEQYF. DNA for the CDR3: TGCGCCAGCAGCTTGGAAGGGCAGGGAGGCGAGCAGTACTTC.

The chain recombines TRBV19 with TRBJ2-7; 8 bases fit TRBD2. Germline trimming cut 4 bases from V and 3 bases from J; bases unmatched to any gene: 5. The CDR3 sequence is 14 residues long. Germline V gene data show CDR1 as LNHDA and CDR2 as SQIVND (reference sequence). The CDR3, as DNA: TGTGCCAGTAGTACCGAAAGCGGGGGCTACGAGCAGTACTTC. Protein: CASSTESGGYEQYF.

This chain's CDR3 is CASSLGLAGTETQYF. CDR3 bases: TGTGCCAGCAGCTTAGGACTAGCGGGTACAGAGACCCAGTACTTC. The chain couples TRBV7-2 to TRBJ2-5, with 10 positions matching TRBD2. CDR1 is SGHTA and CDR2 is FQGNSA in the germline V gene. This CDR3 is built from 15 residues. J lost 4 bases, V lost 1 base, and 3 bases had no gene match.

The V call is TRBV6-5, the J call TRBJ2-2, with D possibly being TRBD1 (6 bases). This CDR3 spans 14 amino acids. V lost 7 bases to trimming and J lost 2 bases, with 11 bases between them. Germline assignment: CDR1 MNHEY and CDR2 SVGAGI. The CDR3 reads CASTRTENTGELFF. CDR3 nucleotide sequence: TGTGCCAGCACGAGGACAGAAAACACCGGGGAGCTGTTTTTT.

The chain employs TRBV27 and TRBJ2-1; D is unclear. The CDR3 sequence is 16 residues long. Looked up from germline, CDR1 is MNHEY and CDR2 is SMNVEV (reference sequence). The V gene lost 0 bases and the J gene lost 0 bases, with 9 bases spanning the gap. CDR3 in amino acids: CASSLSVYSSYNEQFF. CDR3 DNA sequence: TGTGCCAGCAGTTTATCGGTCTACTCCTCCTACAATGAGCAGTTCTTC.

This clone was recorded only once. V gene TRBV28 combines with J gene TRBJ1-2, with 11 nucleotides matching TRBD1. V was clipped by 6 bases and J by 7 bases; unmatched bases: 7. Germline lookup yields CDR1 MDHEN and CDR2 SYDVKM. The CDR3 sequence is 14 residues long. The CDR3 protein is CASSLDRGRGGYTF. DNA for the CDR3: TGTGCCAGCAGCTTGGACAGGGGGCGGGGTGGCTACACCTTC.

V and J are TRBV7-8 and TRBJ1-2; TRBD1 agrees at 8 bases. Germline CDR1 reads SGHVS; CDR2 reads FQNEAQ. The CDR3 has 15 residues. Trimming cost V 2 bases and J 6 bases; bases outside gene matches: 8. The CDR3 DNA is TGTGCCAGCAGCTTAATTTTGGGGACAGGTCATGGCTACACCTTC. This encodes CASSLILGTGHGYTF. Full variable domain (rest looked up from reference TRBV7-8 and TRBJ1-2): GAGVSQSPRYKVAKRGQDVALRCDPISGHVSLFWYQQALGQGPEFLTYFQNEAQLDKSGLPSDRFFAERPEGSVSTLKIQRTQQEDSAVYLCASSLILGTGHGYTFGSGTRLTVV.

This chain joins TRBV11-1 and TRBJ2-7; the match to TRBD1 covers 7 bases. Germline V CDR1 and CDR2: SGHAT, FQDESV (reference sequence). This CDR3 region has 13 residues. V lost 4 bases to trimming and J lost 7 bases; unmatched junction nucleotides: 7. The CDR3 here is CASSSDRYGEQYF. Written as DNA, the CDR3 is TGTGCCAGCAGCTCGGACAGGTATGGAGAGCAGTACTTC.

This chain links TRBV5-1 with TRBJ2-3; TRBD2 matches 8 bases. Germline V CDR1 and CDR2: SGHRS, YFSETQ. V shed 7 bases, J shed 1 base, and the junction held 14 bases outside the gene matches. CDR3 size: 17 residues. The chain's CDR3 is CASSAVAGIRGTDTQYF. DNA for the CDR3: TGCGCCAGCTCTGCGGTAGCGGGGATCAGGGGCACAGATACGCAGTATTTT.

The V and J genes are TRBV19 and TRBJ2-2, with unresolved D. CDR3 length: 15 residues. Per germline, CDR1 LNHDA and CDR2 SQIVND (reference sequence). Trimming stripped 3 bases from V and 5 bases from J, with 13 bases between. In DNA form, the CDR3 reads TGTGCCAGTAGTATGTTAGGAGCCCTAACCGGGGAGCTGTTTTTT. Protein product: CASSMLGALTGELFF.

V usage is TRBV28 and J usage is TRBJ2-7; 9 positions match TRBD2. Germline values: CDR1 MDHEN, CDR2 SYDVKM. The CDR3 consists of 16 residues. V was pared by 5 bases and J by 4 bases, with 12 bases of the junction left unmatched. CDR3 sequence reads: CASSTLLAGVIYEQYF. CDR3 DNA: TGTGCCAGCAGTACTCTTTTAGCGGGAGTTATTTACGAGCAGTACTTC.

This clone was observed once. This chain uses TRBV29-1 with TRBJ2-7, with D unresolved. CDR3 length equals 10 residues. CDR1 is SQVTM and CDR2 is ANQGSEA in the germline V gene. Trimming pared 6 bases from V and 4 bases from J, leaving 7 bases between. The CDR3 spells CSVLEYEQYF. The DNA for the CDR3 is TGCAGCGTGTTGGAGTACGAGCAGTACTTC.

The rearrangement links TRBV10-1 to TRBJ2-3; perhaps TRBD2 as D (5 bases). This CDR3 is 15 amino acids long. Germline V gene data show CDR1 as WNHNN and CDR2 as SYGVQD (reference sequence). V lost 2 bases and J 5 bases, leaving 14 bases between the germline ends. The CDR3 nucleotides read TGCGCCAGCAGTGAGGGGCTAGAGGGTAAAGATACGCAGTATTTT. Encoded protein: CASSEGLEGKDTQYF.

In its sample, this clone was seen many times. The chain is built from TRBV18 and TRBJ2-7; 7 nucleotides align to TRBD1. V gave up 3 bases and J gave up 5 bases; unmatched junction bases: 13. The CDR3 sequence is 16 residues long. Germline loops: CDR1 KGHSH, CDR2 LQKENI. This CDR3 is CASSPAATGTINEQYF. CDR3 nucleotide sequence: TGTGCCAGCTCACCGGCTGCGACAGGGACCATCAACGAGCAGTACTTC.

The chain has TRBV7-9 and TRBJ2-1, with 8 bases that match TRBD2. The CDR3 has 15 amino acids. J was trimmed by 5 bases and V by 3 bases; bases with no gene match: 6. CDR1 is SEHNR and CDR2 is FQNEAQ in the germline V gene (reference sequence). The CDR3 nucleotides are TGTGCCAGCAGCTTGCCGGGACTAGATCACAATGAGCAGTTCTTC. Protein product: CASSLPGLDHNEQFF.

The chain's CDR3 is CASSTRGQAEKLFF. DNA of the CDR3: TGTGCCAGCAGTACCCGTGGACAGGCGGAAAAACTGTTTTTT. V gene TRBV6-5 combines with J gene TRBJ1-4; TRBD1 matches 7 bases. There are 14 residues in the CDR3. Germline lookup yields CDR1 MNHEY and CDR2 SVGAGI. The V and J ends lost 5 bases and 8 bases, in that order; junction bases with no gene match: 8.

The genes are TRBV27 and TRBJ2-7; 8 bases agree with TRBD2. The length of the CDR3 is 16 residues. The J segment lost 2 bases and the V segment lost 3 bases, leaving 9 bases of the junction unmatched. Germline CDR1 reads MNHEY; CDR2 reads SMNVEV (reference sequence). The chain's CDR3 is CASSFTLTSATYEQYF. The CDR3 coding sequence is TGTGCCAGCAGTTTTACTCTGACTAGCGCCACCTACGAGCAGTACTTC.

This sequence joins TRBV30 and TRBJ2-3; D might be TRBD2 (5 bases). Between the trimmed V and J ends, which lost 8 bases and 4 bases, there was a span of 13 bases. The CDR3 totals 12 residues. In germline, CDR1 is GTSNPN, CDR2 SVGIG (reference sequence). CDR3 sequence reads: CALALEADTQYF. As DNA, the CDR3 is TGTGCCCTGGCCTTGGAGGCAGATACGCAGTATTTT.

The J gene is TRBJ2-7, the V gene TRBV19, with TRBD1 matching over 9 bases. The CDR3 contains 14 residues. J gave up 2 bases and V 6 bases, and 5 bases lay outside the gene matches. Per germline, CDR1 LNHDA and CDR2 SQIVND (reference sequence). CDR3 amino acids: CASRGTGQPYEQYF. The DNA of the CDR3 is TGTGCCAGTAGAGGGACAGGGCAACCCTACGAGCAGTACTTC.

V usage is TRBV6-1 and J usage is TRBJ2-7; perhaps TRBD1 as D (6 bases). This CDR3 spans 13 amino acids. Germline-derived CDR1 and CDR2 are MNHNS and SASEGT. V was trimmed by 5 bases and J by 2 bases, leaving 10 bases between them. Here the CDR3 reads CASSTRTAYEQYF. The CDR3 coding sequence is TGTGCCAGCAGTACTCGGACAGCCTACGAGCAGTACTTC.

This clone has more than one count but fewer than ten. The rearrangement joins TRBV14 to TRBJ2-5, with unresolved D. Germline CDR1 reads SGHDN; CDR2 reads FVKESK. V was cut by 5 bases and J by 7 bases, with 17 bases left in between. The CDR3 covers 14 residues. The CDR3 protein is CASSSVGGPGTQYF. The CDR3 DNA is TGTGCCAGCAGCTCAGTCGGCGGCCCCGGGACCCAGTACTTC.

The chain combines TRBV18 with TRBJ2-7; 12 nucleotides match TRBD2. The length of the CDR3 is 15 residues. Germline V lookup: CDR1 KGHSH, CDR2 LQKENI. V was clipped by 4 bases and J by 1 base; unmatched bases: 2. The CDR3 here is CASSQGTSGSYEQYF. CDR3 in DNA: TGTGCCAGCTCACAGGGGACTAGCGGGTCCTACGAGCAGTACTTC.